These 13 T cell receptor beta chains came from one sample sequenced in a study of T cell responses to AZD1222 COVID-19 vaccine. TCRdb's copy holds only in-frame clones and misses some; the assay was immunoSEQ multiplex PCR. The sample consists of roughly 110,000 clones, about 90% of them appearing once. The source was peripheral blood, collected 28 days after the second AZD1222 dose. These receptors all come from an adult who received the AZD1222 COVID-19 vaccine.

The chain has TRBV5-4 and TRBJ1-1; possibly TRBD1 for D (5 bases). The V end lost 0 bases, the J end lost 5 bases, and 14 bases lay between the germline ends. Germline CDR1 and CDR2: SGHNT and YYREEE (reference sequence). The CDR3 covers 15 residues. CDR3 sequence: CASSLGRAGRTEAFF. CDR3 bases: TGTGCCAGCAGCTTGGGGCGGGCAGGGAGAACTGAAGCTTTCTTT.

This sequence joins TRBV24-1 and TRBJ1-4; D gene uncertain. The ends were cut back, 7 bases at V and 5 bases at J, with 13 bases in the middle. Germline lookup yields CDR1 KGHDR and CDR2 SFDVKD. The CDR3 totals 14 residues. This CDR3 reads CATRGMRPNEKLFF. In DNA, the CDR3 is TGTGCCACCAGGGGGATGAGGCCGAATGAAAAACTGTTTTTT.

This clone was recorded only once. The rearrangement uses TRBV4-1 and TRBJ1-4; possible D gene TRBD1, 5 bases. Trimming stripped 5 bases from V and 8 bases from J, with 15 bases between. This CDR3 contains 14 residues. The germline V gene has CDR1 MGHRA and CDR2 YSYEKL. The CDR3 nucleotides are TGCGCCAGCAGCGGCGGGGGAGTTGGGGAAAAACTGTTTTTT. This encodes CASSGGGVGEKLFF.

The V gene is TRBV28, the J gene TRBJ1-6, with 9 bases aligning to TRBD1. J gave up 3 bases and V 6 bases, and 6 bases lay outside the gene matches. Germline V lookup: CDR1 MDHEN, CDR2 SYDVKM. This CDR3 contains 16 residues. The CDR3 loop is CASSPPGQGYNSPLHF. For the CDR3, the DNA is TGTGCCAGCAGCCCCCCGGGACAGGGCTATAATTCACCCCTCCACTTT.

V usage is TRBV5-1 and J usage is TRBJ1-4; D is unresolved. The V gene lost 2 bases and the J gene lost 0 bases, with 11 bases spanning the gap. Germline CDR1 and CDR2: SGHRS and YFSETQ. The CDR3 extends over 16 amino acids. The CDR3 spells CASSFGGFATNEKLFF. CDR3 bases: TGCGCCAGCAGCTTCGGAGGGTTTGCAACTAATGAAAAACTGTTTTTT.

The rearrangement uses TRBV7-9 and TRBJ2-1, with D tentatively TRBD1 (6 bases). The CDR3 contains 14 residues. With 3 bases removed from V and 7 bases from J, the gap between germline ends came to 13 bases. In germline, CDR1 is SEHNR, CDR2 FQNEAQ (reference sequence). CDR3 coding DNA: TGTGCCAGCAGCTTTAAGGGGGAAAGGAATGAGCAGTTCTTC. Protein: CASSFKGERNEQFF. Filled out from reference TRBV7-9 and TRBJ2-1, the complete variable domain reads DTGVSQNPRHKITKRGQNVTFRCDPISEHNRLYWYRQTLGQGPEFLTYFQNEAQLEKSRLLSDRFSAERPKGSFSTLEIQRTEQGDSAMYLCASSFKGERNEQFFGPGTRLTVL.

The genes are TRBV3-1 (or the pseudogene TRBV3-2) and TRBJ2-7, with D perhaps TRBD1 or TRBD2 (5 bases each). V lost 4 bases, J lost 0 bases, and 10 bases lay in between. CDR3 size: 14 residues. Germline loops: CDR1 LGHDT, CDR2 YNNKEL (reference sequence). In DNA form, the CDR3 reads TGTGCCAGCAGCCGCAAGGGGAGCTCCTACGAGCAGTACTTC. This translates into CASSRKGSSYEQYF.

CDR3 DNA sequence: TGTGCCAGCAGTTCCCCGGGGATCTCGGGCACCGGGGAGCTGTTTTTT. It is translated as CASSSPGISGTGELFF. The chain recombines TRBV6-5 with TRBJ2-2; D possibly corresponds to TRBD2 (5 bases). CDR1 is MNHEY, CDR2 SVGAGI, per germline. The V and J ends lost 4 bases and 4 bases respectively, with 16 bases between them. The CDR3 totals 16 residues.

The chain's CDR3 is CASSPVRDSDEQYF. The CDR3 nucleotides are TGTGCCAGCAGTCCGGTCAGGGACTCAGACGAGCAGTACTTC. This sequence joins TRBV6-2 or TRBV6-3 and TRBJ2-7; tentatively, D is TRBD2 (6 bases). V was clipped by 5 bases and J by 5 bases, with 16 bases between them. There are 14 residues in the CDR3. Germline assignment: CDR1 MNHEY and CDR2 SVGEGT.

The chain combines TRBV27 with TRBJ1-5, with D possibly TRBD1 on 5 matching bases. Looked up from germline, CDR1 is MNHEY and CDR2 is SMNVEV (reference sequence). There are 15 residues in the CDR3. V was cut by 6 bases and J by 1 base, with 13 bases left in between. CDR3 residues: CASSRGLFSNQPQHF. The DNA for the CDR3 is TGTGCCAGCAGCCGGGGCCTCTTCAGCAATCAGCCCCAGCATTTT.

The CDR3 sequence is CASRIAGTAKMGYGYTF. The CDR3 DNA reads as TGTGCCAGCAGAATCGCCGGGACCGCGAAGATGGGCTATGGCTACACCTTC. The J gene is TRBJ1-2, the V gene TRBV2; possibly TRBD1 for D (5 bases). CDR3 length: 17 amino acids. CDR1 is SNHLY and CDR2 is FYNNEI in the germline V gene. Trimming shortened V by 6 bases and J by 4 bases, and 24 bases separated the two germline ends.

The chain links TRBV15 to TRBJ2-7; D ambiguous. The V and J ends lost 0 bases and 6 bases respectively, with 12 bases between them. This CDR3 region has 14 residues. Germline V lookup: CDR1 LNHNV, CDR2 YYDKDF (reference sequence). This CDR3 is CATSRDIGPREQYF. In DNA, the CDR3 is TGTGCCACCAGCAGAGATATCGGCCCACGCGAGCAGTACTTC.

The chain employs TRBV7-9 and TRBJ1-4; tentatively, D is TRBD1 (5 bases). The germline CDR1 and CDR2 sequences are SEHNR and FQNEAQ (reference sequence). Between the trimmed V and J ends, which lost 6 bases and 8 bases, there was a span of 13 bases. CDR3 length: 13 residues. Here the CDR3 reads CASRPQGWEKLFF. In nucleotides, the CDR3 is TGTGCCAGCAGGCCGCAGGGATGGGAAAAACTGTTTTTT.